This TCR beta chain was captured in a study of T-cell reconstitution after alpha-beta-depleted transplantation in children. The V end lost 5 bases, the J end lost 8 bases, and 19 bases lay between the germline ends. The CDR3 has 15 residues. Looked up from germline, CDR1 is SGHAT and CDR2 is FQDESV (reference sequence). Preparation of the TCRbeta library was carried out with unique molecular identifiers. TCRdb analysed the PCR reads with MiXCR anew, one entry per CDR3 protein. This sample has hundreds of thousands of distinct CDR3 sequences, with roughly 17% found just once. The TCR comes from a human donor who donated a stem cell graft to a child with acute myeloid leukemia. Sequencing was performed on PBMCs from the stem cell graft donor, taken from the stem cell graft. This chain connects TRBV11-1 to TRBJ2-4; TRBD1 might be the D (6 bases). The CDR3 sequence: CASSPTTGYGDIQYF. As DNA, the CDR3 is TGTGCCAGCAGCCCAACGACAGGCTATGGGGACATTCAGTACTTC.